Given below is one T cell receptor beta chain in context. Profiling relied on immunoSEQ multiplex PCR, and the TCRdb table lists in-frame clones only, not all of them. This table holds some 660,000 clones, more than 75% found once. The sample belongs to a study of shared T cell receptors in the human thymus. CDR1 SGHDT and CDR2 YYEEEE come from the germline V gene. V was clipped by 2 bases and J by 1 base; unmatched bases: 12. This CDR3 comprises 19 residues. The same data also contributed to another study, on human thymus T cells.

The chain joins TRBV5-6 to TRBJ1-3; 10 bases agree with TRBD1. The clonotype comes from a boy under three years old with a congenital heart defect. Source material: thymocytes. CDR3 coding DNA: TGTGCCAGCAGCTTAGGGGGGTCGGGACAGGGGCTTTCTGGAAACACCATATATTTT. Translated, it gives CASSLGGSGQGLSGNTIYF.